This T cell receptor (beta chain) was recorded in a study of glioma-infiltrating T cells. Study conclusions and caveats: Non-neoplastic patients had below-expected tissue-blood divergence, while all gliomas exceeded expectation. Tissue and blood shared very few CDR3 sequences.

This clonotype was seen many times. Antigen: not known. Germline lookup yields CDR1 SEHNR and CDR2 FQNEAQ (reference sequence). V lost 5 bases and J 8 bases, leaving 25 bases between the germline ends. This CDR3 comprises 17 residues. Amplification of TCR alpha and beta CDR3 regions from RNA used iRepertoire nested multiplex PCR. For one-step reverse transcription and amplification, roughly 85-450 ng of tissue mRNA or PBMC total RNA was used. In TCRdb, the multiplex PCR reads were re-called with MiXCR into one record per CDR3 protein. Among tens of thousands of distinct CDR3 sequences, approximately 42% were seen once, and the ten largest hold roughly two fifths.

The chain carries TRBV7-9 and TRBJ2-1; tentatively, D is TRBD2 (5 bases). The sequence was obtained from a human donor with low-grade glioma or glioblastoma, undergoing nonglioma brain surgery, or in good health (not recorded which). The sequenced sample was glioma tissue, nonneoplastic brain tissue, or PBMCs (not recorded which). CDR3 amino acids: CASSPTALAALLDEQFF. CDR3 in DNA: TGTGCCAGCAGCCCCACAGCTCTAGCAGCCCTCCTGGATGAGCAGTTCTTC.